This T cell receptor beta chain was observed in a study of blood T cell repertoires in COVID-19. The overall study: The United States, Italy and Spain were the sources of the acute and convalescent COVID-19 samples.

Original data processing: For nucleated cells, counts were estimated from reference gene primer amplification. Some clones are missing from TCRdb's copy, which holds only in-frame ones; the method was immunoSEQ multiplex PCR. V, J and clone size are those of that table, while D and trimming were read from the DNA. The data hold a few hundred thousand clones, with approximately 85% observed a single time. Cohorts were assigned according to the clinical history that participants reported. Cohort 3 donors were reported recovered after two negative PCRs, clearance, or symptom resolution. V dropped 1 base and J dropped 6; count of bases not matched to a gene: 6. The CDR3 length is 14 residues. CDR1 is SGHRS, CDR2 YFSETQ, per germline.

This rearrangement joins TRBV5-1 to TRBJ2-7; 8 bases line up with TRBD2. Sequenced input: PBMCs or T cells enriched from blood (not recorded which). The source of this sequence is a young man who had recovered from COVID-19. This chain's CDR3 is CASSLTGLGREQYF. DNA for the CDR3: TGCGCCAGCAGCTTGACGGGACTAGGCCGCGAGCAGTACTTC. The whole variable domain, filled in from reference TRBV5-1 and TRBJ2-7, reads KAGVTQTPRYLIKTRGQQVTLSCSPISGHRSVSWYQQTPGQGLQFLFEYFSETQRNKGNFPGRFSGRQFSNSRSEMNVSTLELGDSALYLCASSLTGLGREQYFGPGTRLTVT.